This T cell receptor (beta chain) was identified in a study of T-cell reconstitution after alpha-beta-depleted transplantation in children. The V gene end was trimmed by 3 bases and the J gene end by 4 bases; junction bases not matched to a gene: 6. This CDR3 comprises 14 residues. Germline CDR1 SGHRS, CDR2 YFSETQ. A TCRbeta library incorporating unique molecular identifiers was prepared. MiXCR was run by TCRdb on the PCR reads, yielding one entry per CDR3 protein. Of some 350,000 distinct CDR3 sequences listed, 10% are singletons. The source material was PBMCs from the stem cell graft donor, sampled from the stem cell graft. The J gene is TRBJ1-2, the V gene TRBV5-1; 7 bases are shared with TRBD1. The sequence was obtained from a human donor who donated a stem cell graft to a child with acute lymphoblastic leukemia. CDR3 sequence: CASSSGTETYGYTF. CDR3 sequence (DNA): TGCGCCAGCAGCTCCGGGACAGAGACCTATGGCTACACCTTC. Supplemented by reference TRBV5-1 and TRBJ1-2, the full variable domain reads KAGVTQTPRYLIKTRGQQVTLSCSPISGHRSVSWYQQTPGQGLQFLFEYFSETQRNKGNFPGRFSGRQFSNSRSEMNVSTLELGDSALYLCASSSGTETYGYTFGSGTRLTVV.